The 18 T cell receptor beta chains below come from one sample, sequenced in a study of T cell responses to AZD1222 COVID-19 vaccine. Using immunoSEQ multiplex PCR, the repertoire was profiled, and TCRdb retains in-frame clones only, with some absent. The sample carries about 57,000 clones, roughly 86% recorded once. Sequences were derived from peripheral blood, sampled on day 0 of AZD1222 vaccination. All receptors derive from an adult in good health.

This clone was seen only once. V gene TRBV24-1 combines with J gene TRBJ2-5; a weak D match, TRBD2 (6 bases). Germline assignment: CDR1 KGHDR and CDR2 SFDVKD. V lost 4 bases, J lost 2 bases, and 16 bases lay in between. The CDR3 runs 16 residues. Here the CDR3 reads CATSDLTSGVQETQYF. The CDR3 nucleotides read TGTGCCACCAGTGACCTGACTAGTGGGGTACAAGAGACCCAGTACTTC.

The CDR3 loop reads CATKFKPGAAQTEAFF. As DNA, the CDR3 is TGTGCCACTAAGTTTAAGCCCGGGGCGGCCCAAACTGAAGCTTTCTTT. The genes are TRBV27 and TRBJ1-1; D perhaps matches TRBD1 (5 bases). The CDR3 length is 16 residues. Germline CDR1 is MNHEY and CDR2 is SMNVEV (reference sequence). V lost 10 bases, J lost 5 bases, and 26 bases lay in between.

The rearrangement joins TRBV4-2 to TRBJ2-1; 10 nucleotides agree with TRBD1. Unmatched junction bases numbered 4, after V lost 1 base and J lost 4 bases. Per germline, CDR1 LGHNA and CDR2 YNFKEQ. This CDR3 has 16 residues. CDR3: CASSQVPGQGYNEQFF. CDR3 DNA: TGTGCCAGCAGCCAAGTCCCGGGACAGGGGTACAATGAGCAGTTCTTC.

The chain employs TRBV19 and TRBJ1-1, with D perhaps matching TRBD1 (6 bases). From germline, CDR1 is LNHDA and CDR2 SQIVND (reference sequence). The CDR3 runs to 15 residues. V lost 5 bases and J lost 0, with 13 bases in between. CDR3 DNA sequence: TGTGCCAGTAGTCGGACAGTTGTCATGAACACTGAAGCTTTCTTT. As protein: CASSRTVVMNTEAFF.

The chain employs TRBV4-1 and TRBJ2-2; D is unclear. The CDR3 consists of 14 residues. Germline-derived CDR1 and CDR2 are MGHRA and YSYEKL. With 0 bases removed from V and 6 bases from J, the gap between germline ends came to 8 bases. The CDR3 sequence: CASSQEVRPGELFF. The CDR3 coding sequence is TGCGCCAGCAGCCAAGAAGTTCGGCCCGGGGAGCTGTTTTTT.

This chain connects TRBV7-2 to TRBJ1-2; D possibly corresponds to TRBD1 (6 bases). CDR1 and CDR2 from the germline V gene are SGHTA and FQGNSA. V lost 0 bases, J lost 4 bases, and 12 bases lay in between. This CDR3 has 15 residues. CDR3 bases: TGTGCCAGCAGCTTAGCGGCCGGGACAAGCTATGGCTACACCTTC. Translating it yields CASSLAAGTSYGYTF. The whole variable domain, remainder taken from reference TRBV7-2 and TRBJ1-2, is GAGVSQSPSNKVTEKGKDVELRCDPISGHTALYWYRQSLGQGLEFLIYFQGNSAPDKSGLPSDRFSAERTGGSVSTLTIQRTQQEDSAVYLCASSLAAGTSYGYTFGSGTRLTVV.

The V call is TRBV19, the J call TRBJ1-2, with no clear D. V was pared by 4 bases and J by 5 bases, with 14 bases between. The CDR3 sequence is 14 residues long. The germline gives CDR1 LNHDA, CDR2 SQIVND (reference sequence). CDR3 in amino acids: CASSTDPERYGYTF. For the CDR3, the DNA is TGTGCCAGTAGTACGGACCCTGAGAGGTATGGCTACACCTTC.

This chain connects TRBV4-1 to TRBJ2-7, with 7 bases fitting TRBD1. The V and J ends lost 0 bases and 0 bases, in that order; junction bases with no gene match: 11. The germline CDR1 and CDR2 sequences are MGHRA and YSYEKL. The length of the CDR3 is 18 residues. CDR3 DNA sequence: TGCGCCAGCAGCCAAGAACAGTTGTGGCAGGGGGACTCCTACGAGCAGTACTTC. This codes for CASSQEQLWQGDSYEQYF.

DNA of the CDR3: TGTGCCAGCAGACGCGGACAGGGTGGCGAGCAGTACTTC. It translates to CASRRGQGGEQYF. This chain joins TRBV28 and TRBJ2-7, with 8 bases lining up with TRBD1. CDR3 length: 13 residues. CDR1 and CDR2 from the germline V gene are MDHEN and SYDVKM. The V segment lost 6 bases and the J segment 6 bases; nucleotides outside the gene matches: 7.

This clone was observed once. The V and J genes are TRBV28 and TRBJ2-2, with TRBD1 as a possible D gene (5 bases). CDR3 size: 15 residues. V shed 1 base and J shed 6 bases, with 12 bases lying between them. Germline CDR1 MDHEN, CDR2 SYDVKM. The CDR3 coding sequence is TGTGCCAGCAGTTTATTGCAGGGTGGGGCCGGGGAGCTGTTTTTT. Its translation: CASSLLQGGAGELFF.

This chain links TRBV2 with TRBJ1-2; D is undetermined. The CDR3 is 15 amino acids. CDR1 SNHLY and CDR2 FYNNEI come from the germline V gene. V lost 7 bases and J lost 2, with 17 bases in between. CDR3 sequence: CASKSDGSGNYGYTF. The CDR3 DNA sequence: TGTGCCAGCAAGAGTGACGGATCGGGGAACTATGGCTACACCTTC.

The CDR3 is CASSGHSGNTIYF. Written as DNA, the CDR3 is TGTGCCAGTAGTGGACACTCTGGAAACACCATATATTTT. V gene TRBV19 combines with J gene TRBJ1-3, with D perhaps TRBD1 (5 bases). This CDR3 spans 13 amino acids. Germline loops: CDR1 LNHDA, CDR2 SQIVND (reference sequence). Trimming left V 5 bases short and J 0 bases short, with 5 bases between.

This clone was counted between two and nine times. The V and J genes are TRBV29-1 and TRBJ1-1; no clear D gene. This CDR3 is built from 11 residues. CDR1 is SQVTM and CDR2 is ANQGSEA in the germline V gene. Trimming shortened V by 3 bases and J by 5 bases, and 7 bases separated the two germline ends. The CDR3, as DNA: TGCAGCGTTGACAGAACGACTGAAGCTTTCTTT. This codes for CSVDRTTEAFF.

This chain joins TRBV5-8 and TRBJ1-1, with no clear D. The length of the CDR3 is 13 residues. V lost 0 bases and J lost 3, with 6 bases in between. CDR1 and CDR2 (germline): SGHTS, YDEGEE. The CDR3, as DNA: TGTGCCAGCAGCTTGGAATCCTACACTGAAGCTTTCTTT. Translated, it gives CASSLESYTEAFF.

A note on this clone: Other DNA sequences in the sample encode the same CDR3. The rearrangement uses TRBV6-1 and TRBJ1-4; 7 positions match TRBD1. V dropped 0 bases and J dropped 8; count of bases not matched to a gene: 6. The CDR3 runs 15 residues. From germline, CDR1 is MNHNS and CDR2 SASEGT. The CDR3 loop reads CASSEARGGVEKLFF. CDR3 nucleotide sequence: TGTGCCAGCAGTGAAGCGCGAGGGGGCGTGGAAAAACTGTTTTTT.

The chain employs TRBV5-4 and TRBJ2-7; 8 bases agree with TRBD2. The CDR3 spans 14 residues. V lost 9 bases, J lost 3 bases, and 11 bases stayed unmatched. Germline CDR1 reads SGHNT; CDR2 reads YYREEE (reference sequence). Written as DNA, the CDR3 is TGTGCCACGCGAAGGGGACTAGAAGACTACGAGCAGTACTTC. Translated: CATRRGLEDYEQYF.

Only a few counts were recorded for this clone. The chain joins TRBV28 to TRBJ1-1, with D uncertain. Trimming stripped 6 bases from V and 8 bases from J, with 10 bases between. The CDR3 loop spans 11 amino acids. In germline, CDR1 is MDHEN, CDR2 SYDVKM. CDR3 region: CASRHQSEAFF. The CDR3, as DNA: TGTGCCAGCAGACACCAGTCAGAAGCTTTCTTT.

The rearrangement joins TRBV5-1 to TRBJ1-1, with D possibly being TRBD1 (6 bases). CDR1 and CDR2 (germline): SGHRS, YFSETQ. The CDR3 runs to 15 residues. Deletions cut 4 bases from V and 6 bases from J, with 19 bases between. The CDR3 loop is CASSHQNTGIPEAFF. The CDR3, as DNA: TGCGCCAGCAGCCATCAAAACACAGGGATCCCTGAAGCTTTCTTT.